The following is a T cell receptor beta chain sequence with its context. As yet, its antigen is unknown. Thyroid surgery was performed in patients who had received no treatment beforehand. CDR1 is MNHEY and CDR2 is SVGEGT in the germline V gene. The V end lost 2 bases, the J end lost 6 bases, and 10 bases lay between the germline ends. This CDR3 is 14 amino acids long. TCRdb reprocessed the PCR reads via MiXCR. Found here are 30,000 to 40,000 clones, 20% to 25% of them singletons; the top ten hold less than 4%. The data derive from a study of metastatic and nonmetastatic thyroid tumors. As for the study in general: The authors compared repertoires across blood and tumor or nodule tissue from malignant and benign thyroid patients.

Findings of the study overall: Within blood and tumor, benign nodules reportedly had significantly lower TCR beta diversity than malignant thyroid tumors did.

The sequenced sample was tumor tissue. V and J are TRBV6-2 or TRBV6-3 and TRBJ2-2; tentatively, D is TRBD2 (5 bases). The TCR originated in a male donor with papillary thyroid cancer or a benign thyroid nodule (not recorded which). Some clones in this sample may be carry-over from other donors' samples. The CDR3 region is CASSYDAGAGELFF. The CDR3 nucleotides read TGTGCCAGCAGTTACGACGCCGGGGCCGGGGAGCTGTTTTTT.